This T cell receptor beta chain was obtained from a study of identical twins. Study-level results: Out-of-frame alpha sequences shared by twins showed excess low generation probability.

The CDR3 spans 14 residues. Between the trimmed V and J ends, which lost 5 bases and 6 bases, there was a span of 14 bases. Details on this clonotype: The antigen remains undetermined.

TCRdb reanalysed the 5' RACE reads using MiXCR and keeps one entry per CDR3 protein. The table shows approximately 530,000 distinct CDR3 sequences, with under 25% occurring only once. These data were also reused for a study on yellow fever vaccine responses in identical twins.

This receptor was taken from a woman aged 18-29 years in good health. The specimen sequenced was CD4+ T cells sorted from blood. The chain has TRBV12-3 or TRBV12-4 and TRBJ2-4; D possibly matches TRBD1 or TRBD2 (7 bases each). CDR3 in amino acids: CASSPQGGGNIQYF. CDR3 nucleotide sequence: TGTGCCAGCAGTCCCCAGGGGGGGGGAAACATTCAGTACTTC.